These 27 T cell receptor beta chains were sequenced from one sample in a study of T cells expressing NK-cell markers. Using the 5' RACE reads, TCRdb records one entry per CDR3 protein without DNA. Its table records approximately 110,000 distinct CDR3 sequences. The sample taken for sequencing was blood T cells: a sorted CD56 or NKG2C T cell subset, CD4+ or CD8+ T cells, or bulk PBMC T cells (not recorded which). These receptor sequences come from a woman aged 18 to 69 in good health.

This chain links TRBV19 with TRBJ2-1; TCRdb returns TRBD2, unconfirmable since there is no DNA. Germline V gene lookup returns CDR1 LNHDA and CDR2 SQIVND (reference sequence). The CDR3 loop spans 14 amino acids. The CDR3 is CASSRSGSYNEQFF.

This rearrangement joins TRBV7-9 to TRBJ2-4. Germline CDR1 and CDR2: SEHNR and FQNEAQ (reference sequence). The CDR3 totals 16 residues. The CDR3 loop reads CASSRRTSGAKNIQYF.

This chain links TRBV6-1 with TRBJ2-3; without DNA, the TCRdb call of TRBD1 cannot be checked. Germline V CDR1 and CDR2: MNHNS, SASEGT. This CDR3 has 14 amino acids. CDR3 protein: CASRQQESTDTQYF.

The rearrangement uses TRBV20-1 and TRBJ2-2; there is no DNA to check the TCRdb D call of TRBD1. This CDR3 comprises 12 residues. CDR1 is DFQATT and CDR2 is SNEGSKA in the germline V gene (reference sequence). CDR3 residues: CSAWERPGELFF.

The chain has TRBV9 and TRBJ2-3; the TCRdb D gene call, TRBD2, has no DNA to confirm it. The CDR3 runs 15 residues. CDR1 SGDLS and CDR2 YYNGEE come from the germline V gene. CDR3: CASSVVAGSADTQYF. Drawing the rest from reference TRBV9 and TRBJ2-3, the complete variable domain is DSGVTQTPKHLITATGQRVTLRCSPRSGDLSVYWYQQSLDQGLQFLIQYYNGEERAKGNILERFSAQQFPDLHSELNLSSLELGDSALYFCASSVVAGSADTQYFGPGTRLTVL.

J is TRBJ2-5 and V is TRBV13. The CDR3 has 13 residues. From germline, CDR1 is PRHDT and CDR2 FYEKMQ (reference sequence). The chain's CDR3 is CASSGRNQETQYF.

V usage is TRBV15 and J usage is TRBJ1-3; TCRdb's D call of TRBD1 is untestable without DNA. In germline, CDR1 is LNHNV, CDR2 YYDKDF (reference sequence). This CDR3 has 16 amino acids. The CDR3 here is CATSRGELSSGNTIYF.

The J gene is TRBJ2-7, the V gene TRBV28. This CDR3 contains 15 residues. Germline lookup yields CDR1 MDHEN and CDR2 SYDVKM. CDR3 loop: CASSLRSGEPYEQYF.

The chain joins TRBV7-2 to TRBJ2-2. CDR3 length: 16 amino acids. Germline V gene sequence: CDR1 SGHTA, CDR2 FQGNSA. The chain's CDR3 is CASSLDWIPNTGELFF.

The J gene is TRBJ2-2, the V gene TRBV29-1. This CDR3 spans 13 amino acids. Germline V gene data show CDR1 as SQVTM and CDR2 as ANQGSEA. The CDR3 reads CSVWVTETGELFF.

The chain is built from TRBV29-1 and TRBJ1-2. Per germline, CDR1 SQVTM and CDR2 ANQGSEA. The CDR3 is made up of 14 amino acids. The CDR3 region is CSVDFPADGYGYTF. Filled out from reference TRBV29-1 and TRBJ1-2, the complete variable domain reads SAVISQKPSRDICQRGTSLTIQCQVDSQVTMMFWYRQQPGQSLTLIATANQGSEATYESGFVIDKFPISRPNLTFSTLTVSNMSPEDSSIYLCSVDFPADGYGYTFGSGTRLTVV.

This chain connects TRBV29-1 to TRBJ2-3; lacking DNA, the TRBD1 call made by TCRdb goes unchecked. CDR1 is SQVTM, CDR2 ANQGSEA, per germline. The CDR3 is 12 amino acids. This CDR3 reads CSGALSTDTQYF.

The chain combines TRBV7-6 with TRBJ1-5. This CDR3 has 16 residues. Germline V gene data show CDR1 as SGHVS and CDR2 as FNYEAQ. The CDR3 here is CASSLREGFLSQPQHF. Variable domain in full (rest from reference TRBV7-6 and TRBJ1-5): GAGVSQSPRYKVTKRGQDVALRCDPISGHVSLYWYRQALGQGPEFLTYFNYEAQQDKSGLPNDRFSAERPEGSISTLTIQRTEQRDSAMYRCASSLREGFLSQPQHFGDGTRLSIL.

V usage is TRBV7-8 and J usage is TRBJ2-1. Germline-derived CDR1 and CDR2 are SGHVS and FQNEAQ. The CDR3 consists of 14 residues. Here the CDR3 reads CASSSMEETNEQFF.

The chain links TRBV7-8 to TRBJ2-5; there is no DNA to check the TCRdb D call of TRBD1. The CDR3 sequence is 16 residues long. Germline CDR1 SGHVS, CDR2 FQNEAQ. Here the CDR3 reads CASSLPRDRGKETQYF.

The CDR3 sequence is CASSLGDRAPNQPQHF. This sequence joins TRBV7-6 and TRBJ1-5; without DNA, the TCRdb call of TRBD1 cannot be checked. Germline V CDR1 and CDR2: SGHVS, FNYEAQ. The CDR3 extends over 16 amino acids.

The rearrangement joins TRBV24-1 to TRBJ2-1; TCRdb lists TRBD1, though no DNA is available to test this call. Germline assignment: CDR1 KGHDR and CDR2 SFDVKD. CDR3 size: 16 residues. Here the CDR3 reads CATSEHSSWGTVEQFF.

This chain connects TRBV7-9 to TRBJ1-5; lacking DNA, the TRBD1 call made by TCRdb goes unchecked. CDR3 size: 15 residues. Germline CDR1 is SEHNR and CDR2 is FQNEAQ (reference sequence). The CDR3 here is CASSDGTGRNQPQHF.

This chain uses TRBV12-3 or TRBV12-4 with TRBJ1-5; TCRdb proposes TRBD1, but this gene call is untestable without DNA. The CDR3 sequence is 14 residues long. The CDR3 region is CASSWGQANQPQHF.

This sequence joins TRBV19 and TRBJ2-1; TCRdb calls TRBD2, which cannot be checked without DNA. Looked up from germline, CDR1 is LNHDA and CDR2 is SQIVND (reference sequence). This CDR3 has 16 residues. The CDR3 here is CASSWTSGASYNEQFF.

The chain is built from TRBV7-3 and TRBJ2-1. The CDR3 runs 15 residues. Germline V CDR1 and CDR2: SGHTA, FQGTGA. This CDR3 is CASSPFWSSYNEQFF.

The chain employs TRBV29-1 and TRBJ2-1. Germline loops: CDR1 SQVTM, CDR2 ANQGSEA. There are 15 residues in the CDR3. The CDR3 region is CSVLRQSLTYNEQFF.

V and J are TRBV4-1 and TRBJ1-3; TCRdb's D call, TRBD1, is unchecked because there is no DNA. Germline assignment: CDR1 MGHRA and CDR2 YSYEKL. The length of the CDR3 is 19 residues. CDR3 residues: CASSQDQSGPEGERNTIYF.

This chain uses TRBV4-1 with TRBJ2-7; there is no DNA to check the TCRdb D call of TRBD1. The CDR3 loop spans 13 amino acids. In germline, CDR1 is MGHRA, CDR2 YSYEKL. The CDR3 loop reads CASSLPLSSEQYF.

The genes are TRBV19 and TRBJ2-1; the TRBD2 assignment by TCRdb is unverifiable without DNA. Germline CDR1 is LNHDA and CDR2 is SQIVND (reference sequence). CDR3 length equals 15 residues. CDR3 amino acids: CASSIGGPSGNEQFF.

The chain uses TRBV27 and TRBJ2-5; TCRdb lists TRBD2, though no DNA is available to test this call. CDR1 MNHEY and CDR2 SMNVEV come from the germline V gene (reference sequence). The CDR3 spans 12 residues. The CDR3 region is CASSHGSGTQYF.

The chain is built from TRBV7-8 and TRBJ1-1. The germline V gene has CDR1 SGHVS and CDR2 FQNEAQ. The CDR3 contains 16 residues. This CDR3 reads CASSLGTGFKNTEAFF.